Listed here are 31 T cell receptor beta chains from one sample, sequenced in a study of shared clonotypes between healthy human individuals. Measured with immunoSEQ multiplex PCR; TCRdb has only the in-frame clones, and not every one. Among 450,000 to 650,000 clones listed, around 77% were seen once. Material for sequencing was PBMCs. These TCRs come from a woman aged 40 to 50 in good health. Some clones in this sample may be carry-over from other donors' samples.

This chain joins TRBV5-4 and TRBJ2-2, with 9 bases fitting TRBD1. The CDR3 contains 15 residues. With 6 bases clipped from V and 7 bases from J, the junction kept 10 bases outside the gene matches. CDR1 is SGHNT, CDR2 YYREEE, per germline (reference sequence). CDR3 loop: CASNAGQGDIGELFF. In DNA, the CDR3 is TGTGCCAGCAACGCGGGACAGGGTGACATCGGGGAGCTGTTTTTT.

This rearrangement joins TRBV29-1 to TRBJ1-1; TRBD1 aligns across 10 bases. J lost 4 bases, V lost 6 bases, and 2 bases had no gene match. This CDR3 comprises 12 residues. Per germline, CDR1 SQVTM and CDR2 ANQGSEA. CDR3 DNA: TGCAGCGTGGACAGGGGGACCACTGAAGCTTTCTTT. It specifies CSVDRGTTEAFF.

This rearrangement joins TRBV5-1 to TRBJ2-7; 8 bases are a match to TRBD2. The CDR3 loop spans 14 amino acids. The V gene end was trimmed by 2 bases and the J gene end by 2 bases; junction bases not matched to a gene: 3. Germline CDR1 and CDR2: SGHRS and YFSETQ. This chain's CDR3 is CASSFSGAAYEQYF. CDR3 in DNA: TGCGCCAGCAGCTTTAGCGGGGCCGCCTACGAGCAGTACTTC.

This clone was seen only a few times. The chain joins TRBV2 to TRBJ2-2; D is ambiguous. V was clipped by 4 bases and J by 6 bases, with 15 bases between them. Germline CDR1 and CDR2: SNHLY and FYNNEI. CDR3 length: 15 amino acids. For the CDR3, the DNA is TGTGCCAGCAGTGTTAGGCAGGTTGATTCCGGGGAGCTGTTTTTT. Translating it yields CASSVRQVDSGELFF.

The chain has TRBV7-2 and TRBJ1-1; D unresolved. The germline V gene encodes CDR1 SGHTA and CDR2 FQGNSA. Deletions cut 3 bases from V and 0 bases from J, with 5 bases between. The CDR3 is made up of 13 amino acids. The CDR3 nucleotides read TGTGCCAGCAGCTTTGGGTTGAACACTGAAGCTTTCTTT. Protein product: CASSFGLNTEAFF.

The J gene is TRBJ1-1, the V gene TRBV2, with a tentative D call TRBD1 (6 bases). The CDR3 has 14 amino acids. Germline V lookup: CDR1 SNHLY, CDR2 FYNNEI. Trimming took off 10 bases at V and 1 base at J, with 16 bases between the two ends. This CDR3 is CATQGGITNTEAFF. The CDR3 nucleotides read TGTGCCACCCAAGGGGGGATCACGAACACTGAAGCTTTCTTT. The full variable domain, its missing parts supplied by reference TRBV2 and TRBJ1-1, is EPEVTQTPSHQVTQMGQEVILRCVPISNHLYFYWYRQILGQKVEFLVSFYNNEISEKSEIFDDQFSVERPDGSNFTLKIRSTKLEDSAMYFCATQGGITNTEAFFGQGTRLTVV.

There are a few counts of this clone. The chain employs TRBV9 and TRBJ2-3; 10 nucleotides align to TRBD2. The ends lost 0 bases at V and 6 bases at J; junction bases unmatched: 16. Germline V gene sequence: CDR1 SGDLS, CDR2 YYNGEE. The length of the CDR3 is 19 residues. CDR3 amino acids: CASSVGTRPLAGVEDTQYF. The CDR3 DNA reads as TGTGCCAGCAGCGTAGGTACCAGGCCCCTAGCGGGAGTGGAGGATACGCAGTATTTT. The variable domain in full, with the rest retrieved from reference TRBV9 and TRBJ2-3, is DSGVTQTPKHLITATGQRVTLRCSPRSGDLSVYWYQQSLDQGLQFLIQYYNGEERAKGNILERFSAQQFPDLHSELNLSSLELGDSALYFCASSVGTRPLAGVEDTQYFGPGTRLTVL.

The chain has TRBV30 and TRBJ2-5; 8 bases line up with TRBD1. Germline trimming cut 1 base from V and 5 bases from J; bases unmatched to any gene: 9. This CDR3 is built from 15 residues. Germline V gives CDR1 GTSNPN, CDR2 SVGIG (reference sequence). The CDR3 loop is CAWSADDRGRETQYF. CDR3 nucleotides: TGTGCCTGGAGTGCCGACGACAGGGGACGGGAGACCCAGTACTTC. The full variable domain, completed using reference TRBV30 and TRBJ2-5, is SQTIHQWPATLVQPVGSPLSLECTVEGTSNPNLYWYRQAAGRGLQLLFYSVGIGQISSEVPQNLSASRPQDRQFILSSKKLLLSDSGFYLCAWSADDRGRETQYFGPGTRLLVL.

The rearrangement joins TRBV4-1 to TRBJ2-7, with no clear D. Germline CDR1 and CDR2: MGHRA and YSYEKL. This CDR3 has 16 residues. With 2 bases removed from V and 0 bases from J, the gap between germline ends came to 14 bases. DNA of the CDR3: TGCGCCAGCAGCCAATTGTCAGGACCCAGCTCCTACGAGCAGTACTTC. This encodes CASSQLSGPSSYEQYF.

This chain links TRBV7-8 with TRBJ1-1, with D hard to call. The V end lost 0 bases, the J end lost 1 base, and 12 bases lay between the germline ends. This CDR3 spans 16 amino acids. CDR1 and CDR2 from the germline V gene are SGHVS and FQNEAQ. CDR3 protein: CASSLAPGSTNTEAFF. Written as DNA, the CDR3 is TGTGCCAGCAGCTTAGCCCCGGGGTCGACGAACACTGAAGCTTTCTTT. Looking up the rest from reference TRBV7-8 and TRBJ1-1 gives the full variable domain: GAGVSQSPRYKVAKRGQDVALRCDPISGHVSLFWYQQALGQGPEFLTYFQNEAQLDKSGLPSDRFFAERPEGSVSTLKIQRTQQEDSAVYLCASSLAPGSTNTEAFFGQGTRLTVV.

For the CDR3, the DNA is TGTGCCAGCAGCTTCCGGGGATTCACAGATACGCAGTATTTT. Protein sequence: CASSFRGFTDTQYF. The chain uses TRBV7-3 and TRBJ2-3, with a tentative D call TRBD2 (5 bases). The CDR3 is made up of 14 amino acids. CDR1 SGHTA and CDR2 FQGTGA come from the germline V gene. The V end was cut by 3 bases, the J end by 2 bases, with 9 bases between. The variable domain in full, with the rest retrieved from reference TRBV7-3 and TRBJ2-3, is GAGVSQTPSNKVTEKGKYVELRCDPISGHTALYWYRQSLGQGPEFLIYFQGTGAADDSGLPNDRFFAVRPEGSVSTLKIQRTERGDSAVYLCASSFRGFTDTQYFGPGTRLTVL.

This clone occurred once. The CDR3 reads CASRTTGGNTEAFF. The CDR3 region has the DNA TGTGCCAGTAGAACCACAGGGGGCAACACTGAAGCTTTCTTT. This chain joins TRBV19 and TRBJ1-1, with 9 bases aligning to TRBD1. Germline lookup yields CDR1 LNHDA and CDR2 SQIVND (reference sequence). V shed 6 bases and J 2 bases; nucleotides not matched to a gene: 4. This CDR3 has 14 amino acids.

This rearrangement joins TRBV2 to TRBJ1-5; the D gene is possibly TRBD1 (6 bases). The CDR3 has 15 amino acids. Germline values: CDR1 SNHLY, CDR2 FYNNEI. The ends were cut back, 3 bases at V and 0 bases at J, with 9 bases in the middle. The chain's CDR3 is CASSDQGLSNQPQHF. DNA of the CDR3: TGTGCCAGCAGTGATCAGGGGCTTAGCAATCAGCCCCAGCATTTT.

The genes are TRBV27 and TRBJ2-7; the match to TRBD2 covers 9 bases. Germline CDR1 is MNHEY and CDR2 is SMNVEV (reference sequence). The CDR3 consists of 15 residues. The ends lost 8 bases at V and 2 bases at J; junction bases unmatched: 10. The CDR3 region is CASYATAGGTYEQYF. The CDR3 nucleotides are TGTGCCAGCTATGCGACCGCGGGAGGGACCTACGAGCAGTACTTC.

The chain uses TRBV6-6 and TRBJ2-7; D is perhaps TRBD1 (5 bases). CDR3 length: 15 amino acids. The ends were cut back, 0 bases at V and 5 bases at J, with 14 bases in the middle. Per the germline V gene, CDR1 is MNHNY and CDR2 is SVGAGI (reference sequence). DNA for the CDR3: TGTGCCAGCAGTTACTCGCAGGGATTGGTCGACGAGCAGTACTTC. Protein sequence: CASSYSQGLVDEQYF.

The rearrangement joins TRBV7-9 to TRBJ2-1; 10 nucleotides agree with TRBD2. The CDR3 is 14 residues long. Trimming cost V 8 bases and J 2 bases; bases outside gene matches: 3. CDR1 SEHNR and CDR2 FQNEAQ come from the germline V gene (reference sequence). Here the CDR3 reads CASLAGAAYNEQFF. The CDR3, as DNA: TGTGCCAGCCTAGCGGGGGCCGCCTACAATGAGCAGTTCTTC.

At least ten counts were recorded for this clone. This chain connects TRBV7-6 to TRBJ2-7, with 11 nucleotides matching TRBD1. The V gene end was trimmed by 5 bases and the J gene end by 5 bases; junction bases not matched to a gene: 8. This CDR3 has 15 amino acids. The germline V gene encodes CDR1 SGHVS and CDR2 FNYEAQ. CDR3 nucleotide sequence: TGTGCCAGCAGCCTCCGGGACAGGGGGACCCACGAGCAGTACTTC. Encoded protein: CASSLRDRGTHEQYF.

V and J are TRBV5-1 and TRBJ2-5; maybe TRBD1 (6 bases). This CDR3 comprises 15 residues. Germline-derived CDR1 and CDR2 are SGHRS and YFSETQ. V was trimmed by 0 bases and J by 2 bases, leaving 11 bases between them. The CDR3 DNA follows: TGCGCCAGCAGCTTGGTTCCAGGGGTACAAGAGACCCAGTACTTC. Translated, it gives CASSLVPGVQETQYF.

The V gene is TRBV2, the J gene TRBJ2-7; D uncertain. CDR3 size: 14 residues. CDR1 and CDR2 from the germline V gene are SNHLY and FYNNEI. V lost 4 bases to trimming and J lost 0 bases, with 10 bases between them. CDR3 sequence reads: CASSAQTSSYEQYF. For the CDR3, the DNA is TGTGCCAGCAGTGCACAGACCAGCTCCTACGAGCAGTACTTC.

This sequence joins TRBV7-2 and TRBJ2-6; either TRBD1 or TRBD2 may fit D (5 bases each). Germline CDR1 and CDR2: SGHTA and FQGNSA. V was cut by 6 bases and J by 0 bases, with 12 bases left in between. The CDR3 runs to 16 residues. In DNA form, the CDR3 reads TGTGCCAGCAGACGGGACCCGAACTCTGGGGCCAACGTCCTGACTTTC. This gives the protein CASRRDPNSGANVLTF.

The J gene is TRBJ1-5, the V gene TRBV9; D gene uncertain. Germline V gene lookup returns CDR1 SGDLS and CDR2 YYNGEE. The CDR3 sequence is 15 residues long. V lost 0 bases and J lost 0, with 7 bases in between. Here the CDR3 reads CASSVGVNSNQPQHF. The CDR3 DNA sequence: TGTGCCAGCAGCGTAGGGGTGAATAGCAATCAGCCCCAGCATTTT. Looking up the rest from reference TRBV9 and TRBJ1-5 gives the full variable domain: DSGVTQTPKHLITATGQRVTLRCSPRSGDLSVYWYQQSLDQGLQFLIQYYNGEERAKGNILERFSAQQFPDLHSELNLSSLELGDSALYFCASSVGVNSNQPQHFGDGTRLSIL.

Only a few counts were recorded for this clone. V gene TRBV5-1 combines with J gene TRBJ2-3; the D gene is possibly TRBD1 (6 bases). Trimming left V 2 bases short and J 2 bases short, with 9 bases between. The CDR3 has 14 amino acids. From germline, CDR1 is SGHRS and CDR2 YFSETQ. CDR3 nucleotides: TGCGCCAGCAGCTTACAGGGAAACACAGATACGCAGTATTTT. Encoded protein: CASSLQGNTDTQYF. The full variable domain, rest sourced from reference TRBV5-1 and TRBJ2-3, is KAGVTQTPRYLIKTRGQQVTLSCSPISGHRSVSWYQQTPGQGLQFLFEYFSETQRNKGNFPGRFSGRQFSNSRSEMNVSTLELGDSALYLCASSLQGNTDTQYFGPGTRLTVL.

V is TRBV7-8 and J is TRBJ2-2; D remains unclear. Trimming left V 5 bases short and J 5 bases short, with 12 bases between. Looked up from germline, CDR1 is SGHVS and CDR2 is FQNEAQ. This CDR3 has 14 residues. CDR3 sequence (DNA): TGTGCCAGCAGCCCCCGCCGGCAGACCGGGGAGCTGTTTTTT. Translating it yields CASSPRRQTGELFF.

With regard to this clone: The same CDR3 can be traced to other DNA sequences in this sample. This chain connects TRBV9 to TRBJ2-1; D perhaps matches TRBD2 (7 bases). CDR1 is SGDLS and CDR2 is YYNGEE in the germline V gene. The CDR3 totals 15 residues. Deletions cut 0 bases from V and 2 bases from J, with 9 bases between. CDR3 in amino acids: CASSVAGGPYNEQFF. The CDR3 DNA sequence: TGTGCCAGCAGCGTAGCCGGGGGGCCCTACAATGAGCAGTTCTTC. Variable domain in full (rest from reference TRBV9 and TRBJ2-1): DSGVTQTPKHLITATGQRVTLRCSPRSGDLSVYWYQQSLDQGLQFLIQYYNGEERAKGNILERFSAQQFPDLHSELNLSSLELGDSALYFCASSVAGGPYNEQFFGPGTRLTVL.

Points on this clone: This may be a read error: a much more frequent sequence differs by one nucleotide. The chain combines TRBV30 with TRBJ1-6; tentative D call: TRBD1 (5 bases). CDR3 length: 16 residues. Trimming took 2 bases from V and 0 from J, leaving 11 bases between them. The germline CDR1 and CDR2 sequences are GTSNPN and SVGIG (reference sequence). CDR3 sequence (DNA): TGTGCCTGGAGTCCTCTAGACAGCTCCTATAATTCACCCCTCCACTTT. Residues: CAWSPLDSSYNSPLHF.

The chain recombines TRBV6-6 with TRBJ2-1, with TRBD2 identical over 7 bases. The V gene's germline CDR1 is MNHNY and CDR2 SVGAGI (reference sequence). V was pared by 5 bases and J by 8 bases, with 12 bases of the junction left unmatched. This CDR3 comprises 15 residues. In DNA, the CDR3 is TGTGCCAGCAGTCCTATAGCGGGCCAAGGGGATGAGCAGTTCTTC. Translation: CASSPIAGQGDEQFF.

The rearrangement uses TRBV28 and TRBJ1-5, with a weak D call TRBD1 (5 bases). The germline V gene encodes CDR1 MDHEN and CDR2 SYDVKM. The germline V and J ends were trimmed by 2 bases and 3 bases, with 14 bases remaining between them. This CDR3 has 16 residues. The CDR3 protein is CASSLAPAGNNQPQHF. The DNA for the CDR3 is TGTGCCAGCAGTTTAGCCCCCGCAGGGAACAATCAGCCCCAGCATTTT.

The chain combines TRBV2 with TRBJ1-4, with D hard to call. Germline V gene data show CDR1 as SNHLY and CDR2 as FYNNEI. V lost 8 bases and J 3 bases, leaving 13 bases between the germline ends. The CDR3 is 14 amino acids. In DNA form, the CDR3 reads TGTGCCAGCTCCCCCGGGTCAGCTAATGAAAAACTGTTTTTT. This codes for CASSPGSANEKLFF.

V is TRBV25-1 and J is TRBJ1-4; unclear D gene. The CDR3 sequence is 15 residues long. V was clipped by 3 bases and J by 0 bases, with 8 bases between them. Germline V gene lookup returns CDR1 MGHDK and CDR2 SYGVNS. The CDR3 DNA follows: TGTGCCAGCAGTGACTGGAGAGCAACTAATGAAAAACTGTTTTTT. Its protein product is CASSDWRATNEKLFF.

The rearrangement links TRBV15 to TRBJ1-2, with 7 bases that match TRBD1. The length of the CDR3 is 15 residues. Germline V gene lookup returns CDR1 LNHNV and CDR2 YYDKDF (reference sequence). The V and J ends lost 0 bases and 8 bases, in that order; junction bases with no gene match: 9. The CDR3 loop reads CATSRDLAGGRGYTF. Written as DNA, the CDR3 is TGTGCCACCAGCAGAGATCTAGCAGGGGGGCGAGGCTACACCTTC.

The V and J genes are TRBV5-4 and TRBJ1-2; D is unclear. Germline V gene lookup returns CDR1 SGHNT and CDR2 YYREEE (reference sequence). This CDR3 has 14 amino acids. V lost 0 bases and J lost 4, with 10 bases in between. The chain's CDR3 is CASSLDVASYGYTF. CDR3 nucleotides: TGTGCCAGCAGCTTGGATGTCGCCTCCTATGGCTACACCTTC.